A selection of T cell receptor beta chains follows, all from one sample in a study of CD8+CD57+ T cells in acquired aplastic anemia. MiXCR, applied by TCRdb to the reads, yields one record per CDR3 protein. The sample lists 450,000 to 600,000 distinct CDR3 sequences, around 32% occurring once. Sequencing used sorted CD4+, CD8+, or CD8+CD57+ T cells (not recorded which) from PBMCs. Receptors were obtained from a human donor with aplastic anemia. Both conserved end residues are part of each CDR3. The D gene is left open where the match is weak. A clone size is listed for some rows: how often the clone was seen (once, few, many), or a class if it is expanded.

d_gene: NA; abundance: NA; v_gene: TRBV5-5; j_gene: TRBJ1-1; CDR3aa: CASSLRWMNTEAFF; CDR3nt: TGTGCCAGCAGCCTGCGGTGGATGAACACTGAAGCTTTCTTT
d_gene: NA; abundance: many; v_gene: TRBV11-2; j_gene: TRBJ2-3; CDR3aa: CASSLMAQGTDTQYF; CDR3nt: TGTGCCAGCAGCTTAATGGCCCAGGGCACAGATACGCAGTATTTT
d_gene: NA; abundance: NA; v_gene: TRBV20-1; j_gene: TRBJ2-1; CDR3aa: CSARFIYDEQFF; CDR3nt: TGCAGTGCTAGGTTTATTTATGATGAGCAGTTCTTC
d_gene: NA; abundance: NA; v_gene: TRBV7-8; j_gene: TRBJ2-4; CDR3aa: CASSRSEIAKNIQYF; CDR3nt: TGTGCCAGCAGCCGTAGCGAAATAGCCAAAAACATTCAGTACTTC
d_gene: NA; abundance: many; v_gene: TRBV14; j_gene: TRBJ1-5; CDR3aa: CASSQADSNQPQHF; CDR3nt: TGTGCCAGCAGCCAAGCTGATAGCAATCAGCCCCAGCATTTT
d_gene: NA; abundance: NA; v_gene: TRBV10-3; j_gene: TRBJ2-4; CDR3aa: CASTLSSGVQYF; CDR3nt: TGTGCCAGCACCCTATCCTCAGGTGTTCAGTACTTC
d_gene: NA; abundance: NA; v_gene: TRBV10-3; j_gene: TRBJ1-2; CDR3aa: CAISAFGAEGYTF; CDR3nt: TGTGCCATCAGTGCGTTCGGGGCTGAAGGCTACACCTTC
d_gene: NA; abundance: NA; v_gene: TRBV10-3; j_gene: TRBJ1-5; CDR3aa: CAISKRQVYNQPQHF; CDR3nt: TGTGCCATCAGTAAACGACAAGTCTACAATCAGCCCCAGCATTTT
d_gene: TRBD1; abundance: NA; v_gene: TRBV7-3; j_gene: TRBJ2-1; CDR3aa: CASSLRAGQGAWGRHEQFF; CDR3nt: TGTGCCAGCAGCTTAAGGGCGGGACAGGGGGCGTGGGGTCGGCATGAGCAGTTCTTC
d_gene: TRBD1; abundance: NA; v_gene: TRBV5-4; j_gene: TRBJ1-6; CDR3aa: CASSLDRGIYSPLHF; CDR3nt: TGTGCCAGCAGCTTGGACAGGGGTATCTATTCACCCCTCCACTTT
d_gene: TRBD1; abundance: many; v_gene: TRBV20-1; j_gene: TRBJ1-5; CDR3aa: CSAVLPTGVNQPQHF; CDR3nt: TGCAGTGCCGTTTTGCCGACAGGGGTGAATCAGCCCCAGCATTTT
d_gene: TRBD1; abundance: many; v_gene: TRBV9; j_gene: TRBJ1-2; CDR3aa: CASSVATGAYGYTF; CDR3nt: TGTGCCAGCAGCGTAGCTACAGGGGCCTATGGCTACACCTTC
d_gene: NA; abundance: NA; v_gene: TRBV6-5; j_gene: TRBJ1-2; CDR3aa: CASSYGAGVGGYTF; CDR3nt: TGTGCCAGCAGTTACGGTGCGGGCGTGGGTGGCTACACCTTC
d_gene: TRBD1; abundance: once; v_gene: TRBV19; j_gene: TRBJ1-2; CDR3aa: CASISGTGGGYTF; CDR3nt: TGTGCCAGTATCTCCGGGACAGGGGGTGGCTACACCTTC
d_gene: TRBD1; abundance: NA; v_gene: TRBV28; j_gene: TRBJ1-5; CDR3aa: CASSLSAGGANQPQHF; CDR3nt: TGTGCCAGCAGTTTATCGGCAGGGGGGGCAAATCAGCCCCAGCATTTT
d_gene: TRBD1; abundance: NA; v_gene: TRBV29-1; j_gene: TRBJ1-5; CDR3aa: CSARTGPSQPQHF; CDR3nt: TGCAGCGCAAGGACAGGGCCCAGTCAGCCCCAGCATTTT
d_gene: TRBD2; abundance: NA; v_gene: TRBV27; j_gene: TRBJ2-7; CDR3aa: CASSLRPAASRDYYEQYF; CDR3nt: TGTGCCAGCAGTTTACGGCCCGCGGCCTCGAGGGACTACTACGAGCAGTACTTC
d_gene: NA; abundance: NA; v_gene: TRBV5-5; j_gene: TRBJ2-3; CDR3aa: CASSLEGSDTDTQYF; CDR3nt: TGTGCCAGCAGCTTGGAGGGCTCCGACACAGATACGCAGTATTTT
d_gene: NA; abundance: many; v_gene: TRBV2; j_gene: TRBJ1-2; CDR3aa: CASYRVGYGYTF; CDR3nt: TGTGCCAGCTACAGGGTCGGCTATGGCTACACCTTC
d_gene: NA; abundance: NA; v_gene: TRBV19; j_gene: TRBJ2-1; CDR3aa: CASSESGSGIPQFF; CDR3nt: TGTGCCAGTAGTGAATCTGGGTCGGGCATCCCGCAGTTCTTC
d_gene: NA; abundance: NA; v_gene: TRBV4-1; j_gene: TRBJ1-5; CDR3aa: CASSLDGQSNQPQHF; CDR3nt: TGCGCCAGCAGCTTGGACGGACAGAGCAATCAGCCCCAGCATTTT